The present entry profiles one TCR beta chain with its context. This was a deep-level run. Every unsorted PBMC PCR replicate was loaded with around 290 ng DNA, approximately 30,000 T cell genomes. The repertoire was sequenced with immunoSEQ multiplex PCR; TCRdb's copy has only in-frame clones and lacks some. The sample carries about 450,000 clones, 65% to 80% recorded once. This entry comes from a study of shared clonotypes between healthy human individuals. The wider study: Researchers drew samples from a couple of women and three men aged 18 to 49.

This TCR came from a woman aged 40 to 55 in good health. Some clones in this sample may be carry-over from other donors' samples. The specimen was PBMCs.

CDR3 in DNA: TGTGCCAGCAGCCCCTATTTAAGGAGTGAGCAGTTCTTC. Translated: CASSPYLRSEQFF. The chain is built from TRBV7-2 and TRBJ2-1; unclear D gene. V was shortened by 5 bases and J by 9 bases, with 14 bases between the two germline ends. The CDR3 covers 13 residues. The germline gives CDR1 SGHTA, CDR2 FQGNSA. The full variable domain, completed using reference TRBV7-2 and TRBJ2-1, is GAGVSQSPSNKVTEKGKDVELRCDPISGHTALYWYRQSLGQGLEFLIYFQGNSAPDKSGLPSDRFSAERTGGSVSTLTIQRTQQEDSAVYLCASSPYLRSEQFFGPGTRLTVL.